One and the same sample provided the 22 T cell receptor beta chains below, sequenced in a study of CD8 T cells in Susac syndrome. The RNA input was about 0.5 to 1 ug, and it was reverse transcribed with random hexamers. TCRdb recomputed calls from the immunoSEQ multiplex PCR reads with MiXCR, one row per CDR3 protein. The table has 200,000 to 300,000 distinct CDR3 sequences, 93% seen once. Sequencing was carried out using CD4+ T cells from PBMCs. All receptors come from a human donor with multiple sclerosis.

This clonotype was seen once. The CDR3 nucleotides read TGTGCCAGCGGGCGGGGGGGGCAAACTGAAGCTTTCTTT. Translated: CASGRGGQTEAFF. This sequence joins TRBV6-5 and TRBJ1-1, with D perhaps TRBD1 (6 bases). The V gene lost 8 bases and the J gene lost 5 bases, with 15 bases spanning the gap. CDR3 length: 13 amino acids. The germline CDR1 and CDR2 sequences are MNHEY and SVGAGI.

The chain joins TRBV7-9 to TRBJ2-1, with D perhaps being TRBD1 or TRBD2 (5 bases each). Trimming removed 3 bases at V and 5 bases at J, with 14 bases between. CDR3 length: 15 residues. CDR1 and CDR2 (germline): SEHNR, FQNEAQ (reference sequence). The CDR3 protein is CASSFNQGPHNEQFF. CDR3 sequence (DNA): TGTGCCAGCAGCTTTAATCAGGGACCCCACAATGAGCAGTTCTTC.

The V and J genes are TRBV29-1 and TRBJ1-3; TRBD1 might be the D (6 bases). Trimming took off 5 bases at V and 0 bases at J, with 14 bases between the two ends. In germline, CDR1 is SQVTM, CDR2 ANQGSEA. The CDR3 extends over 15 amino acids. CDR3 loop: CSVTGQQDSGNTIYF. CDR3 coding DNA: TGCAGCGTTACAGGGCAACAGGACTCTGGAAACACCATATATTTT.

J is TRBJ1-2 and V is TRBV6-6; 7 bases align to TRBD1. Germline V lookup: CDR1 MNHNY, CDR2 SVGAGI (reference sequence). The V and J ends lost 6 bases and 5 bases, in that order; junction bases with no gene match: 12. CDR3 size: 15 residues. CDR3 DNA sequence: TGTGCCAGCAGACCTCCGACAGGGACGGGTTATGGCTACACCTTC. Its translation: CASRPPTGTGYGYTF.

This chain joins TRBV28 and TRBJ2-7; TRBD2 aligns across 7 bases. The CDR3 contains 15 residues. V dropped 6 bases and J dropped 5; count of bases not matched to a gene: 13. Per germline, CDR1 MDHEN and CDR2 SYDVKM. The CDR3 reads CASRSSGILRDEQYV. The CDR3 nucleotides read TGTGCCAGCAGATCGAGCGGGATCCTCCGGGACGAGCAGTACGTC.

The V and J genes are TRBV11-2 and TRBJ1-2; tentatively, D is TRBD1 (5 bases). Trimming took 1 base from V and 4 from J, leaving 13 bases between them. This CDR3 has 15 residues. Germline V gene data show CDR1 as SGHAT and CDR2 as FQNNGV. CDR3 loop: CASSLGRGRAYGYTF. CDR3 DNA sequence: TGTGCCAGCAGCTTAGGGCGGGGCAGGGCCTATGGCTACACCTTC.

This clonotype was observed a few times. The CDR3 protein is CASSLGLRSHLEETQYF. The CDR3 coding sequence is TGCGCCAGCAGCTTGGGTCTTAGGAGCCACCTCGAGGAGACCCAGTACTTC. The chain joins TRBV5-1 to TRBJ2-5; D not resolved. The CDR3 sequence is 17 residues long. Germline loops: CDR1 SGHRS, CDR2 YFSETQ. V was shortened by 0 bases and J by 5 bases, with 20 bases between the two germline ends.

V and J are TRBV20-1 and TRBJ2-5; TRBD1 or TRBD2 may be the D gene (5 bases each). The V gene's germline CDR1 is DFQATT and CDR2 SNEGSKA (reference sequence). V lost 5 bases and J 5 bases, leaving 21 bases between the germline ends. CDR3 length equals 15 residues. The CDR3 loop reads CSAPRRGPPTETQYF. The CDR3 DNA is TGCAGTGCTCCCCGAAGGGGACCCCCGACGGAGACCCAGTACTTC.

This chain joins TRBV15 and TRBJ2-5; the match to TRBD1 covers 11 bases. Germline lookup yields CDR1 LNHNV and CDR2 YYDKDF (reference sequence). J lost 9 bases, V lost 4 bases, and 13 bases had no gene match. The CDR3 has 16 residues. CDR3 loop: CATSIHRWGQGDSQYF. CDR3 nucleotides: TGTGCCACCAGCATCCATAGATGGGGACAGGGGGACTCCCAGTACTTC.

The chain recombines TRBV28 with TRBJ2-3; D assignment may be TRBD1 or TRBD2 (5 bases each). V gave up 2 bases and J gave up 5 bases, with 17 bases separating them. This CDR3 comprises 16 residues. The V gene's germline CDR1 is MDHEN and CDR2 SYDVKM. CDR3 region: CASSLTGPLGVDTQYF. The CDR3 DNA follows: TGTGCCAGCAGTTTAACCGGCCCGTTGGGGGTAGATACGCAGTATTTT.

The V and J genes are TRBV19 and TRBJ1-3; a possible D gene is TRBD1 (5 bases). CDR1 and CDR2 from the germline V gene are LNHDA and SQIVND (reference sequence). The ends were cut back, 5 bases at V and 2 bases at J, with 13 bases in the middle. The CDR3 is 15 amino acids. The CDR3 loop is CASSAEGAPGNTIYF. The CDR3 DNA is TGTGCCAGTAGTGCCGAAGGGGCCCCTGGAAACACCATATATTTT.

The rearrangement uses TRBV12-3 or TRBV12-4 and TRBJ2-3, with 8 nucleotides matching TRBD2. Losses at the gene ends were 5 bases for V and 6 bases for J; bases not matched to a gene: 13. The CDR3 loop spans 16 amino acids. In DNA form, the CDR3 reads TGTGCCAGCAGTCCCGAGGGGGGACTAGATACGGATACGCAGTATTTT. Translating it yields CASSPEGGLDTDTQYF.

The genes are TRBV29-1 and TRBJ2-7; the D gene is possibly TRBD1 (6 bases). Trimming left V 4 bases short and J 3 bases short, with 10 bases between. This CDR3 spans 12 amino acids. Germline V gene sequence: CDR1 SQVTM, CDR2 ANQGSEA. This CDR3 reads CSVATGHYEQYF. In DNA form, the CDR3 reads TGCAGCGTTGCGACAGGCCACTACGAGCAGTACTTC.

The chain combines TRBV5-4 with TRBJ2-7, with no clear D. The V gene's germline CDR1 is SGHNT and CDR2 YYREEE (reference sequence). The CDR3 is 13 residues long. With 0 bases removed from V and 3 bases from J, the gap between germline ends came to 7 bases. The CDR3: CASSLEVNYEQYF. DNA for the CDR3: TGTGCCAGCAGCTTGGAAGTAAACTACGAGCAGTACTTC.

J is TRBJ1-5 and V is TRBV4-1; 8 bases line up with TRBD1. CDR3 length equals 16 residues. The junction had 8 bases not matched to a gene; V was cut back by 2 bases and J by 5 bases. Germline CDR1 MGHRA, CDR2 YSYEKL. The CDR3 loop reads CASSQLYRGRYQPQHF. In DNA form, the CDR3 reads TGCGCCAGCAGCCAACTTTACAGGGGGAGGTATCAGCCCCAGCATTTT.

J is TRBJ1-2 and V is TRBV28; no clear D gene. The germline V gene encodes CDR1 MDHEN and CDR2 SYDVKM. The CDR3 is 12 residues long. V shed 6 bases and J shed 8 bases, with 13 bases lying between them. This chain's CDR3 is CASRGLAGGYTF. The CDR3 coding sequence is TGTGCCAGCAGAGGCTTAGCGGGAGGCTACACCTTC.

The V call is TRBV3-1, the J call TRBJ1-4; 7 bases line up with TRBD1. The CDR3 is made up of 15 amino acids. Per germline, CDR1 LGHDT and CDR2 YNNKEL (reference sequence). The V and J ends lost 3 bases and 5 bases, in that order; junction bases with no gene match: 6. The DNA for the CDR3 is TGTGCCAGCAGCCAGGAAGACAGGGCAAATGAAAAACTGTTTTTT. The encoded protein is CASSQEDRANEKLFF.

The V gene is TRBV2, the J gene TRBJ2-3; 9 bases are a match to TRBD2. The V segment lost 4 bases and the J segment 0 bases; nucleotides outside the gene matches: 11. CDR1 SNHLY and CDR2 FYNNEI come from the germline V gene. The CDR3 contains 18 residues. The CDR3 protein is CASSARRAGGISTDTQYF. The CDR3 DNA follows: TGTGCCAGCAGTGCTCGAAGAGCGGGGGGAATTAGCACAGATACGCAGTATTTT.

The chain combines TRBV14 with TRBJ2-3, with D possibly being TRBD2 (5 bases). Germline V gene sequence: CDR1 SGHDN, CDR2 FVKESK. This CDR3 has 15 amino acids. With 1 base removed from V and 4 bases from J, the gap between germline ends came to 12 bases. This chain's CDR3 is CASSQAFLAPDTQYF. The CDR3 DNA reads TGTGCCAGCAGCCAAGCGTTCCTAGCTCCAGATACGCAGTATTTT.

This clonotype was observed once. V gene TRBV5-1 combines with J gene TRBJ1-2, with D tentatively TRBD1 (5 bases). CDR1 is SGHRS, CDR2 YFSETQ, per germline. Trimming removed 1 base from V and 3 bases from J, with 7 bases in between. This CDR3 region has 13 residues. CDR3 amino acids: CASSLLTDYGYTF. The CDR3 coding sequence is TGCGCCAGCAGCTTGCTGACAGACTATGGCTACACCTTC.

As to this clonotype: One junction end disagrees with the germline gene, perhaps due to a read error. The chain couples TRBV11-2 to TRBJ1-1; D is unresolved. The CDR3 length is 13 residues. Germline CDR1 SGHAT, CDR2 FQNNGV. The CDR3 loop is CASCFGENTEAFF. The CDR3 DNA is TGTGCCAGCTGCTTTGGGGAGAACACTGAAGCTTTCTTT.

The genes are TRBV2 and TRBJ2-1, with 9 bases that match TRBD1. Losses at the gene ends were 11 bases for V and 0 bases for J; bases not matched to a gene: 5. The CDR3 has 14 residues. Germline V gene lookup returns CDR1 SNHLY and CDR2 FYNNEI. Here the CDR3 DNA reads TGTGCCGTACAGGGGGCTAGCTCCTACAATGAGCAGTTCTTC. It encodes CAVQGASSYNEQFF.